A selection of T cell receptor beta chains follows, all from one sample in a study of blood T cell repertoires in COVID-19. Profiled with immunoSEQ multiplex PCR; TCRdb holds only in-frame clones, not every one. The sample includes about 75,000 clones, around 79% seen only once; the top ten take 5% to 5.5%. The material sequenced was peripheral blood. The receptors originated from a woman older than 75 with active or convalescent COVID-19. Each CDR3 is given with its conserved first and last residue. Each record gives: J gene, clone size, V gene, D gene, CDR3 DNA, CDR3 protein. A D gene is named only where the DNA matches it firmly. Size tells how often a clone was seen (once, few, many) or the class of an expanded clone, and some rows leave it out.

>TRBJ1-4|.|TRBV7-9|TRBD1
TGTGCCAGCAGCCCTAGACAGGGTACTAATGAAAAACTGTTTTTT
CASSPRQGTNEKLFF
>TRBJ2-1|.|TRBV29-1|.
TGCAGCGGCCTACAGGGCGGAATCTACAATGAGCAGTTCTTC
CSGLQGGIYNEQFF
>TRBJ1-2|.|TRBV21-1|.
TGTGCCAGCAGCAACTGGCAGGGTAGGAACTATGGCTACACCTTC
CASSNWQGRNYGYTF
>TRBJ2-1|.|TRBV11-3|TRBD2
TGTGCCAGCAGAGCGGGAGGTCAAGGGGATGAGCAGTTCTTC
CASRAGGQGDEQFF
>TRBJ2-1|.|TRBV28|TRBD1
TGTGCCAGCAGTTTACGGTGGGACAGGGATGAGCAGTTCTTC
CASSLRWDRDEQFF
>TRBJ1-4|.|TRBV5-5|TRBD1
TGTGCCAGCAGCATCGGACAGGGGGCGCCCCTTAATGAAAAACTGTTTTTT
CASSIGQGAPLNEKLFF
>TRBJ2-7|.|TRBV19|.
TGTGCCAGTAAGACGCAGGACAGAGCCTACGAGCAGTACTTC
CASKTQDRAYEQYF
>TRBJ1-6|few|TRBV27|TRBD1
TGTGCCAGCAGTTTAGGGGACAGGTGGAATTCACCCCTCCACTTT
CASSLGDRWNSPLHF
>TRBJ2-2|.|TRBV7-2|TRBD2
TGTGCCAGCAGCTACATAGCGGGAGCGCGAGCCGGGGAGCTGTTTTTT
CASSYIAGARAGELFF
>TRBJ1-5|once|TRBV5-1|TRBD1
TGCGCCAGCAGCTTGGGGCAGGGGGTCGAGCCCCAGCATTTT
CASSLGQGVEPQHF
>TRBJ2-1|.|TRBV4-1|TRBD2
TGCGCCAGCAGCCACTCACTAGCGGCTATTTCCTACAATGAGCAGTTCTTC
CASSHSLAAISYNEQFF
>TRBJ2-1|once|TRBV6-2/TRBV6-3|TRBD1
TGTGCCAGCACCCCGGGACAGAACTACAATGAGCAGTTCTTC
CASTPGQNYNEQFF
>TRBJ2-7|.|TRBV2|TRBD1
TGTGCCAGCAGTGATTGGCAGGGGGCCTACGAGCAGTACTTC
CASSDWQGAYEQYF
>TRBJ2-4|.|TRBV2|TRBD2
TGTGCCAGCAGCGATTCTGGTCTAGCGGGGTTCCTAGCCAAAAACATTCAGTACTTC
CASSDSGLAGFLAKNIQYF
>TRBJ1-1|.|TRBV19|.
TGTGCCAGTAGAATATTCGGGAACGCTGAAGCTTTCTTT
CASRIFGNAEAFF
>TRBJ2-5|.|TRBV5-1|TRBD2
TGCGCCAGCAGCTTGGCGCGGGGGGGTGGCGAGACCCAGTACTTC
CASSLARGGGETQYF
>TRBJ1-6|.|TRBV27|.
TGTGCCAGCAGTTTGGGAGTAAAGTACTATAATTCACCCCTCCACTTT
CASSLGVKYYNSPLHF
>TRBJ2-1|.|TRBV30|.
TGTGCCTGGACACAGGGCCAATTTGGCAATGAGCAGTTCTTC
CAWTQGQFGNEQFF
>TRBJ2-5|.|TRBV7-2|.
TGTGCCAGCAGCTTAACAGGGGCTCGGGGGGAGACCCAGTACTTC
CASSLTGARGETQYF
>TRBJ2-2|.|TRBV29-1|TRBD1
TGCAGCGTCTCGGGACAGGGGAGAGACACCGGGGAGCTGTTTTTT
CSVSGQGRDTGELFF
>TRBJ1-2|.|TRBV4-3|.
TGCGCCAGCAGCCAGGGGGGTTCCTATGGCTACACCTTC
CASSQGGSYGYTF
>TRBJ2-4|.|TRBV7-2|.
TGTGCCAGCAGCTTAGGGGTCGGGATCAGAAACATTCAGTACTTC
CASSLGVGIRNIQYF
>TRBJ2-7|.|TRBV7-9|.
TGTGCCAGCAGCTTAGATGCGGGGCAGCCTTACGAGCAGTACTTC
CASSLDAGQPYEQYF
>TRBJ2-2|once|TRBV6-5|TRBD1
TGTGCCAGCAGGACAGGGGGCTCTGGGACCGGGGAGCTGTTTTTT
CASRTGGSGTGELFF
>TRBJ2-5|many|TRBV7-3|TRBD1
TGTGCCAGCAGCAAAGGGACAGGGGTTGGGGAGACCCAGTACTTC
CASSKGTGVGETQYF
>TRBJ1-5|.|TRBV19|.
TGTGCCAGTAGTCAGACCGGAGGTTTAGGCGGCAATCAGCCCCAGCATTTT
CASSQTGGLGGNQPQHF
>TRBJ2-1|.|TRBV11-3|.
TGTGCCAGCAGCAAAGATCAGGTTTCTGAGCAGTTCTTC
CASSKDQVSEQFF
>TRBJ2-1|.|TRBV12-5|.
TGTGCTAGTGGTTTGGTACACGGGGGGCTACTTAGGGCGAATGAGCAGTTCTTC
CASGLVHGGLLRANEQFF
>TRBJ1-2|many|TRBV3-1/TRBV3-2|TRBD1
TGTGCCAGCAGCCAAGCTGGAGGACAGGGGGTGAGTGGCTACACCTTC
CASSQAGGQGVSGYTF
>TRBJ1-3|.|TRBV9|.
TGTGCCAGCAGCCTCCGGGAAGGAAACACCATATATTTT
CASSLREGNTIYF
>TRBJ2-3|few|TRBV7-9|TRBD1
TGTGCCAGCAGCTTGGGACAGCAACGGGATACGCAGTATTTT
CASSLGQQRDTQYF
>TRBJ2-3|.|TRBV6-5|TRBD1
TGTGCCAGCAGCCCCACGACAGGGACAGATACGCAGTATTTT
CASSPTTGTDTQYF
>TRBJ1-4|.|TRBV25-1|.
TGTGCCAGCAGTGAATGGGGCAGGGGTGAAAAACTGTTTTTT
CASSEWGRGEKLFF
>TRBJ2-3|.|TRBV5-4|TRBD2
TGTGCCAGCAGCACGAGGATGCGGGAGAGGACAGATACGCAGTATTTT
CASSTRMRERTDTQYF
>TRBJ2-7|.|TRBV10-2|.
TGCGCCAGCAGTCCATTGGACCAGAGGAGGCTCGGGCAGTACTTC
CASSPLDQRRLGQYF
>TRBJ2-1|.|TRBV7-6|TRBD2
TGTGCCAGCAGCATAAGGACTAGCGGGAGCGGGGGTGAGCAGTTCTTC
CASSIRTSGSGGEQFF
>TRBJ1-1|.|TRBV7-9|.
TGTGCCAGCAGCTTCGGGGTACGGATAAAGGAAGCTTTCTTT
CASSFGVRIKEAFF